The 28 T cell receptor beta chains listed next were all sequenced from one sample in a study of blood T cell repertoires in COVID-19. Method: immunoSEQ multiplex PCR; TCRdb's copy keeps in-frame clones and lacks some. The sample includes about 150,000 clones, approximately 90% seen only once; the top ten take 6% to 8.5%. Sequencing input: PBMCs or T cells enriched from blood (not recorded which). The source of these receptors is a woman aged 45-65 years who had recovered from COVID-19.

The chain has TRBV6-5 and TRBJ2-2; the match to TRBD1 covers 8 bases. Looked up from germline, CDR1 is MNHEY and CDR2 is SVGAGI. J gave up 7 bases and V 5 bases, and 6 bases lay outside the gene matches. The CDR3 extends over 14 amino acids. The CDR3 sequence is CASSRQGLYGELFF. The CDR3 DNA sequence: TGTGCCAGCAGTCGACAGGGGTTATACGGGGAGCTGTTTTTT.

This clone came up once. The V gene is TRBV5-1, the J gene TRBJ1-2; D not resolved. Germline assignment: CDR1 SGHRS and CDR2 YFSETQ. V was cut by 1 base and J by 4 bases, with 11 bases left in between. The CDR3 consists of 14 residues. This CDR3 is CASSLSADFYGYTF. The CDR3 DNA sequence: TGCGCCAGCAGCTTGTCCGCAGATTTCTATGGCTACACCTTC.

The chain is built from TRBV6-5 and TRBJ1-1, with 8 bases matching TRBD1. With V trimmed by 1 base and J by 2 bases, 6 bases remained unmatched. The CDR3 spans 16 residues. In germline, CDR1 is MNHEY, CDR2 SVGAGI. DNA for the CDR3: TGTGCCAGCAGTTACTTAACAGGGGGGCCTAACACTGAAGCTTTCTTT. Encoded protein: CASSYLTGGPNTEAFF.

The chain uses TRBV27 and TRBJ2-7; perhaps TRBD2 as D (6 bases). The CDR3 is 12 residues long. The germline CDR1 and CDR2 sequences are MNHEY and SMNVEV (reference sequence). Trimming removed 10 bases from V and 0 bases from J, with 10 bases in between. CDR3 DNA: TGTGCCACCACAGCGGGCTCCTACGAGCAGTACTTC. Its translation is CATTAGSYEQYF.

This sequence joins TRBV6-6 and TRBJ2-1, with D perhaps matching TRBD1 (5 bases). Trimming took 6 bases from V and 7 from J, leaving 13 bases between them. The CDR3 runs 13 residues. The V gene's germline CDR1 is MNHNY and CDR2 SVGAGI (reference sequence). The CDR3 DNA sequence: TGTGCCAGCAGCTCCCCCCCAGGGAATGAGCAGTTCTTC. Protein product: CASSSPPGNEQFF.

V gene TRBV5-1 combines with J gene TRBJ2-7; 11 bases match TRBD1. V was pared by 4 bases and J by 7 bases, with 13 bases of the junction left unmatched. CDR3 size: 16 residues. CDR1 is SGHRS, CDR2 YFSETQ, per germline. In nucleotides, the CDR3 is TGCGCCAGCAGCACAGGACACTCCGGGACAGGGGGTGAGCAGTACTTC. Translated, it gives CASSTGHSGTGGEQYF.

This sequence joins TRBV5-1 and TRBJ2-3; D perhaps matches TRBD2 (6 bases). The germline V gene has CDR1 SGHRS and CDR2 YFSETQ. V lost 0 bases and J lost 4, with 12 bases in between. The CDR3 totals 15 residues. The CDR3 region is CASSLAGSRSDTQYF. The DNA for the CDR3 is TGCGCCAGCAGCTTGGCCGGGAGTAGGTCAGATACGCAGTATTTT.

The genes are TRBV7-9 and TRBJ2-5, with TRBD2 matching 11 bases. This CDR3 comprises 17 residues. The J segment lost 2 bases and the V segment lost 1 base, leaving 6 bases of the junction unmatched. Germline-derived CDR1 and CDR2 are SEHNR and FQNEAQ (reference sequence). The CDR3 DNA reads TGTGCCAGCAGCTTAGGGTTCGCTAGCGGGGGGCAAGAGACCCAGTACTTC. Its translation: CASSLGFASGGQETQYF.

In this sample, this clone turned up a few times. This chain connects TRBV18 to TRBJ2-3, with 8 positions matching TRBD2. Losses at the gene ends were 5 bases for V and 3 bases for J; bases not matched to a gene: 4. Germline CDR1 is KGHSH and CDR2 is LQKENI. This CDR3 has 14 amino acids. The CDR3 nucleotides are TGTGCCAGCTCAACCCGACTAGCGACAGATACGCAGTATTTT. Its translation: CASSTRLATDTQYF.

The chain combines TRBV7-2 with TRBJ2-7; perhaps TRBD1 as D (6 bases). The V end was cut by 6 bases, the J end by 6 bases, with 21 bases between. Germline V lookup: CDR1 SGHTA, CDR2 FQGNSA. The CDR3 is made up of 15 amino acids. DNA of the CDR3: TGTGCCAGCAGGCAGCCGGGACAACCCACCGGCGAGCAGTACTTC. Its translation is CASRQPGQPTGEQYF.

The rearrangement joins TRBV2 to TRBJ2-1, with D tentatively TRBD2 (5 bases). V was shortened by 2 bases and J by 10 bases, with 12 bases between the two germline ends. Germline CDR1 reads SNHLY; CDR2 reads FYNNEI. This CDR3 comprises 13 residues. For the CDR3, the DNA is TGTGCCAGCAGTGAATGGCTAGCTAAGGAGCAGTTCTTC. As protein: CASSEWLAKEQFF.

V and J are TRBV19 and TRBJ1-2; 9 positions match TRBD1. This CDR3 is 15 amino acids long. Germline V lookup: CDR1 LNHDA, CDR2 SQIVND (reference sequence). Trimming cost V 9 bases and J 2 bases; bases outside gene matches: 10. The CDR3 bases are TGTGCCAGCAAACGGACAGGGGAACCCAACTATGGCTACACCTTC. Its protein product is CASKRTGEPNYGYTF.

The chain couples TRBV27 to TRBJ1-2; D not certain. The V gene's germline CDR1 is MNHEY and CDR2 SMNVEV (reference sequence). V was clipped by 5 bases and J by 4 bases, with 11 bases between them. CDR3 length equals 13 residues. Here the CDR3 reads CASSPSESYGYTF. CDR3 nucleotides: TGTGCCAGCAGTCCCAGCGAAAGCTATGGCTACACCTTC.

CDR3 bases: TGTGCCAGCACCTTCCCGGGACTAGGCAAAGAGACCCAGTACTTC. Translation gives CASTFPGLGKETQYF. The rearrangement joins TRBV6-5 to TRBJ2-5, with 8 bases that match TRBD2. There are 15 residues in the CDR3. Trimming cost V 7 bases and J 3 bases; bases outside gene matches: 10. The germline V gene has CDR1 MNHEY and CDR2 SVGAGI.

The CDR3 DNA reads as TGTGCTAGTGGACCCGACAGGGAGTTAGAGACCCAGTACTTC. This sequence encodes CASGPDRELETQYF. The gene calls are TRBV12-5 and TRBJ2-5, with 7 bases fitting TRBD1. Germline-derived CDR1 and CDR2 are LGHNT and FRNRAP. The CDR3 extends over 14 amino acids. J was trimmed by 4 bases and V by 6 bases; bases with no gene match: 8.

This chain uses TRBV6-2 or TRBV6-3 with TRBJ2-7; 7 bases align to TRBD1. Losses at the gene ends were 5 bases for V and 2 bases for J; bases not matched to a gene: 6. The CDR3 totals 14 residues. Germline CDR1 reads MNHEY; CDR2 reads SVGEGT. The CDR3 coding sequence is TGTGCCAGCAGTCCGACAGGGTACACCTACGAGCAGTACTTC. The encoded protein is CASSPTGYTYEQYF.

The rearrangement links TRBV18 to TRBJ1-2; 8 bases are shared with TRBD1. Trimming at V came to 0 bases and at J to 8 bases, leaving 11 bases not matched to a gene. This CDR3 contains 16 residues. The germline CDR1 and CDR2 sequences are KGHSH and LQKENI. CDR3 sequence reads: CASSPPSPQGAGGYTF. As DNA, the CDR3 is TGTGCCAGCTCACCACCCTCTCCTCAGGGGGCAGGAGGCTACACCTTC. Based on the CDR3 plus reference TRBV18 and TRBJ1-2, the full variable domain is NAGVMQNPRHLVRRRGQEARLRCSPMKGHSHVYWYRQLPEEGLKFMVYLQKENIIDESGMPKERFSAEFPKEGPSILRIQQVVRGDSAAYFCASSPPSPQGAGGYTFGSGTRLTVV.

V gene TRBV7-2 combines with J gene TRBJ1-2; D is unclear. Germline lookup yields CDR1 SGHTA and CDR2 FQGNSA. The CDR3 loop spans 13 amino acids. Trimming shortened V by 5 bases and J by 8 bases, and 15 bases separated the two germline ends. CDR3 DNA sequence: TGTGCCAGCAGCCGGGAATCCTTTTGGGGCTACACCTTC. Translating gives CASSRESFWGYTF.

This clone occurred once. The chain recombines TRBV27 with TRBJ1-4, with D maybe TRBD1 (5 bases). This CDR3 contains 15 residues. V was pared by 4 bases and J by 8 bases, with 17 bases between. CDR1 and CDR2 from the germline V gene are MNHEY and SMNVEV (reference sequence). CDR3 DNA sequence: TGTGCCAGCAGTTCGGGCCGGGGGAGAGGGGAAAAACTGTTTTTT. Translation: CASSSGRGRGEKLFF.

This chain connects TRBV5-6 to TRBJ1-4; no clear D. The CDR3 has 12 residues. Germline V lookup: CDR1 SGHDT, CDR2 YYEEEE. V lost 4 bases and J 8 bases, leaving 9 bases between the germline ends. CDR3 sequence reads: CASSPLGEKLFF. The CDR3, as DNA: TGTGCCAGCAGCCCCTTGGGCGAAAAACTGTTTTTT.

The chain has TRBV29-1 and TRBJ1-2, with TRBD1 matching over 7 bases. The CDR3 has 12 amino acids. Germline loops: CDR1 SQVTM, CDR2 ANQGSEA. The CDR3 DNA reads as TGCAGTCCCAACAGGGGATTCGATGGCTACACCTTC. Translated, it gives CSPNRGFDGYTF.

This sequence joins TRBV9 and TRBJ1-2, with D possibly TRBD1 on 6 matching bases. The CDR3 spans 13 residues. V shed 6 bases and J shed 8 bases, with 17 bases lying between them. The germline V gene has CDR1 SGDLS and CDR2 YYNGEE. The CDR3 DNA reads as TGTGCCAGCACCGGCTTAGGGGGAACCGGCTACACCTTC. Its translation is CASTGLGGTGYTF.

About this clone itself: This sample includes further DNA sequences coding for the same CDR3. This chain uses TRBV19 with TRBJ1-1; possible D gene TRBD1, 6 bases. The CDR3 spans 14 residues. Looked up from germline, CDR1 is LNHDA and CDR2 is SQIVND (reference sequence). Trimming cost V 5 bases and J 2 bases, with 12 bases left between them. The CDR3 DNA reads TGTGCCAGTAGTCGAGGACAGCAAAACACTGAAGCTTTCTTT. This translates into CASSRGQQNTEAFF.

As DNA, the CDR3 is TGTGCCACCAGTGATTCAGGCGGGGGGGCCGGGACAGATACGCAGTATTTT. Residues: CATSDSGGGAGTDTQYF. V gene TRBV24-1 combines with J gene TRBJ2-3; 9 bases are a match to TRBD2. The CDR3 is 17 amino acids. In germline, CDR1 is KGHDR, CDR2 SFDVKD. The V and J ends lost 2 bases and 3 bases, in that order; junction bases with no gene match: 8.

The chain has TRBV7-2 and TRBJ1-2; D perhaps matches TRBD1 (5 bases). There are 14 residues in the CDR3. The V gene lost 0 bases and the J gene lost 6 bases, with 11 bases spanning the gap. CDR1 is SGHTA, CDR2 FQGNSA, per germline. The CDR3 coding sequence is TGTGCCAGCAGCTTAGCGCCCGGGGGGGATGGCTACACCTTC. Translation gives CASSLAPGGDGYTF. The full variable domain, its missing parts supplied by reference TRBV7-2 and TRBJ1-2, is GAGVSQSPSNKVTEKGKDVELRCDPISGHTALYWYRQSLGQGLEFLIYFQGNSAPDKSGLPSDRFSAERTGGSVSTLTIQRTQQEDSAVYLCASSLAPGGDGYTFGSGTRLTVV.

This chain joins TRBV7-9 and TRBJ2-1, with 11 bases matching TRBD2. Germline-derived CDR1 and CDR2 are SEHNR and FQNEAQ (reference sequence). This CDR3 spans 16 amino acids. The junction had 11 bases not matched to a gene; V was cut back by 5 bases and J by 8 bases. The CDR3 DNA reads TGTGCCAGCAGCCCCAGGGCTAGCGGGGGGCTAGATGAGCAGTTCTTC. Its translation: CASSPRASGGLDEQFF.

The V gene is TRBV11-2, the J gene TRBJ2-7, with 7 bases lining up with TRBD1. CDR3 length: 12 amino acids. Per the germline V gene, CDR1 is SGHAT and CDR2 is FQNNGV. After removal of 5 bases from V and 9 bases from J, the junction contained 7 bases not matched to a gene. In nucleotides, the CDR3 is TGTGCCAGCAGCCCAGACAGGGTTCGGCAGTACTTC. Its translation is CASSPDRVRQYF.

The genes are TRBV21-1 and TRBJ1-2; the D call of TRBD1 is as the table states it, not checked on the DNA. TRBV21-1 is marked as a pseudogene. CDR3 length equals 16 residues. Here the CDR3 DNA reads TGTGCCAGCAGCGTCCGGGACAGAACATCTAACTATGGCTACACCTTC. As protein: CASSVRDRTSNYGYTF.